The 29 T cell receptor beta chains below all came from one sample that was sequenced in a study of T cell responses to AZD1222 COVID-19 vaccine. Produced via immunoSEQ multiplex PCR; TCRdb's table is partial and in-frame only. Here the sample spans some 130,000 clones, over 75% being singletons. The sample consisted of peripheral blood, taken on day 0 of AZD1222 vaccination. All receptors derive from an adult in good health.

This sequence joins TRBV28 and TRBJ1-2; D is possibly TRBD1 (5 bases). V lost 10 bases to trimming and J lost 8 bases, with 20 bases between them. The CDR3 is made up of 13 amino acids. Germline loops: CDR1 MDHEN, CDR2 SYDVKM. CDR3 DNA sequence: TGTGCCACTACCCTCCCAGGGCATATAGGCTACACCTTC. It specifies CATTLPGHIGYTF.

The rearrangement uses TRBV19 and TRBJ1-2; D gene uncertain. The germline gives CDR1 LNHDA, CDR2 SQIVND (reference sequence). With 7 bases removed from V and 8 bases from J, the gap between germline ends came to 26 bases. CDR3 size: 16 residues. CDR3 in amino acids: CASIPASNYWERGYTF. CDR3 coding DNA: TGTGCCAGTATCCCTGCCTCAAATTACTGGGAACGCGGCTACACCTTC.

This chain links TRBV15 with TRBJ2-7, with D possibly TRBD2 on 5 matching bases. The CDR3 is 14 residues long. Trimming shortened V by 5 bases and J by 2 bases, and 13 bases separated the two germline ends. In germline, CDR1 is LNHNV, CDR2 YYDKDF (reference sequence). CDR3: CATSPSRVPYEQYF. For the CDR3, the DNA is TGTGCCACCAGCCCATCGCGGGTTCCCTACGAGCAGTACTTC.

This clone was recorded only once. The chain carries TRBV6-2 or TRBV6-3 and TRBJ1-5; 9 bases fit TRBD1. The CDR3 is 14 amino acids. CDR1 is MNHEY and CDR2 is SVGEGT in the germline V gene. The V and J ends lost 6 bases and 4 bases, in that order; junction bases with no gene match: 4. The DNA of the CDR3 is TGTGCCAGCAGCCGGGACAGGGTAAATCAGCCCCAGCATTTT. It is translated as CASSRDRVNQPQHF.

The CDR3: CASSVDASGGANTQYF. DNA for the CDR3: TGTGCCAGCAGCGTAGATGCTAGCGGGGGTGCAAATACGCAGTATTTT. The chain employs TRBV9 and TRBJ2-3; 10 nucleotides line up with TRBD2. The CDR3 runs 16 residues. CDR1 SGDLS and CDR2 YYNGEE come from the germline V gene. Germline trimming cut 0 bases from V and 7 bases from J; bases unmatched to any gene: 8.

This chain links TRBV2 with TRBJ1-3; D not resolved. The CDR3 extends over 15 amino acids. Germline lookup yields CDR1 SNHLY and CDR2 FYNNEI. Trimming cost V 2 bases and J 0 bases, with 8 bases left between them. The CDR3 region has the DNA TGTGCCAGCAGTGAAACCCGGGACTCTGGAAACACCATATATTTT. This encodes CASSETRDSGNTIYF. The full variable domain, with the rest looked up from reference TRBV2 and TRBJ1-3, is EPEVTQTPSHQVTQMGQEVILRCVPISNHLYFYWYRQILGQKVEFLVSFYNNEISEKSEIFDDQFSVERPDGSNFTLKIRSTKLEDSAMYFCASSETRDSGNTIYFGEGSWLTVV.

V and J are TRBV24-1 and TRBJ2-3, with TRBD2 matching 10 bases. This CDR3 spans 16 amino acids. Germline-derived CDR1 and CDR2 are KGHDR and SFDVKD. Trimming cost V 4 bases and J 1 base; bases outside gene matches: 4. The CDR3 protein is CATSDHGLAGTDTQYF. The CDR3, as DNA: TGTGCCACCAGTGACCACGGACTAGCGGGCACAGATACGCAGTATTTT.

The chain carries TRBV19 and TRBJ1-5; no definite D call. The CDR3 loop spans 14 amino acids. Trimming removed 3 bases from V and 2 bases from J, with 8 bases in between. Germline CDR1 and CDR2: LNHDA and SQIVND (reference sequence). This CDR3 reads CASSIRSGNQPQHF. CDR3 DNA sequence: TGTGCCAGTAGTATTAGGTCCGGCAATCAGCCCCAGCATTTT.

This clone was found a few times. This chain links TRBV6-4 with TRBJ2-3, with 8 bases identical to TRBD2. Germline V gene data show CDR1 as MRHNA and CDR2 as SNTAGT. Trimming at V came to 0 bases and at J to 0 bases, leaving 2 bases not matched to a gene. This CDR3 spans 16 amino acids. The DNA for the CDR3 is TGTGCCAGCAGTGACTCAACTAGCGGTAGCACAGATACGCAGTATTTT. Translating gives CASSDSTSGSTDTQYF.

This clone appeared once. The V call is TRBV11-1, the J call TRBJ1-4; D possibly corresponds to TRBD1 (6 bases). Deletions cut 3 bases from V and 6 bases from J, with 11 bases between. CDR1 and CDR2 (germline): SGHAT, FQDESV (reference sequence). The CDR3 covers 14 residues. CDR3 sequence: CASSLGAEDEKLFF. DNA for the CDR3: TGTGCCAGCAGCTTGGGGGCGGAGGATGAAAAACTGTTTTTT.

This sequence joins TRBV7-6 and TRBJ2-5, with a tentative D call TRBD2 (7 bases). Trimming stripped 4 bases from V and 4 bases from J, with 22 bases between. CDR1 SGHVS and CDR2 FNYEAQ come from the germline V gene. The CDR3 contains 17 residues. The DNA for the CDR3 is TGTGCCAGCAGCTCTAGCGTTTGGGAGGGGGTCGGAGAGACCCAGTACTTC. Amino acids: CASSSSVWEGVGETQYF.

The chain links TRBV15 to TRBJ2-1; D unclear. Trimming shortened V by 6 bases and J by 6 bases, and 18 bases separated the two germline ends. This CDR3 is 15 amino acids long. CDR1 LNHNV and CDR2 YYDKDF come from the germline V gene (reference sequence). CDR3 coding DNA: TGTGCCACCAGTCAGGCGGATATTTTGGTCAATGAGCAGTTCTTC. Translating gives CATSQADILVNEQFF.

The V and J genes are TRBV10-1 and TRBJ2-7; 9 bases match TRBD2. The germline V gene encodes CDR1 WNHNN and CDR2 SYGVQD (reference sequence). This CDR3 spans 16 amino acids. Trimming took 0 bases from V and 4 from J; bases not matched to a gene: 7. The CDR3 bases are TGCGCCAGCAGTGAGTCAGATTTGGCGGGGGGGTACGAGCAGTACTTC. Protein sequence: CASSESDLAGGYEQYF.

V usage is TRBV3-1 (or the pseudogene TRBV3-2) and J usage is TRBJ2-7; D unclear. The CDR3 is 13 residues long. CDR1 and CDR2 from the germline V gene are LGHDT and YNNKEL (reference sequence). V was cut by 0 bases and J by 5 bases, with 8 bases left in between. The CDR3 region is CASSQELVHEQYF. CDR3 bases: TGTGCCAGCAGCCAAGAGTTGGTCCACGAGCAGTACTTC.

The chain couples TRBV12-3 or TRBV12-4 to TRBJ2-7; D might be TRBD2 (6 bases). The CDR3 consists of 13 residues. V lost 6 bases and J 2 bases, leaving 11 bases between the germline ends. CDR3 in DNA: TGTGCCAGCAGGGCGGGACTCGCCTACGAGCAGTACTTC. Translated, it gives CASRAGLAYEQYF.

The chain is built from TRBV5-1 and TRBJ2-7; 9 positions agree with TRBD2. The CDR3 length is 14 residues. Unmatched junction bases numbered 7, after V lost 3 bases and J lost 6 bases. The germline CDR1 and CDR2 sequences are SGHRS and YFSETQ. The CDR3 bases are TGCGCCAGCAGCTCGACCGGGACTAGCAGCGAGCAGTACTTC. This codes for CASSSTGTSSEQYF.

V usage is TRBV13 and J usage is TRBJ1-4; 10 nucleotides agree with TRBD1. Trimming at V came to 5 bases and at J to 5 bases, leaving 5 bases not matched to a gene. Germline V lookup: CDR1 PRHDT, CDR2 FYEKMQ (reference sequence). The CDR3 loop spans 15 amino acids. Written as DNA, the CDR3 is TGTGCCAGCAGCATCCTGACAGGGGGCAATGAAAAACTGTTTTTT. It encodes CASSILTGGNEKLFF.

The chain carries TRBV6-2 or TRBV6-3 and TRBJ2-2, with TRBD1 matching 8 bases. Germline values: CDR1 MNHEY, CDR2 SVGEGT. The CDR3 contains 17 residues. With V trimmed by 4 bases and J by 6 bases, 13 bases remained unmatched. CDR3 sequence reads: CASSSYPQGAQAGELFF. The CDR3 DNA follows: TGTGCCAGCAGTTCCTACCCTCAGGGGGCGCAGGCCGGGGAGCTGTTTTTT.

This clone was detected only once. The genes are TRBV7-2 and TRBJ1-2, with 8 bases identical to TRBD1. The CDR3 consists of 13 residues. The V and J ends lost 5 bases and 7 bases, in that order; junction bases with no gene match: 6. CDR1 and CDR2 (germline): SGHTA, FQGNSA. The CDR3 sequence is CASSNTGGGGYTF. CDR3 in DNA: TGTGCCAGCAGCAATACAGGGGGTGGTGGCTACACCTTC.

The genes are TRBV12-3 or TRBV12-4 and TRBJ2-7, with no clear D. CDR3 length: 11 residues. V was clipped by 3 bases and J by 3 bases, with 3 bases between them. DNA of the CDR3: TGTGCCAGCAGTTTTAGCTACGAGCAGTACTTC. Residues: CASSFSYEQYF.

This clone was counted a single time. The rearrangement joins TRBV6-1 to TRBJ2-7; D remains ambiguous. From germline, CDR1 is MNHNS and CDR2 SASEGT. Between the trimmed V and J ends, which lost 1 base and 3 bases, there was a span of 4 bases. The length of the CDR3 is 12 residues. The CDR3 bases are TGTGCCAGCAGTGAAGTAGGCTACGAGCAGTACTTC. Protein: CASSEVGYEQYF.

Notes on this clone: Additional DNA sequences in this sample encode the identical CDR3. V gene TRBV6-5 combines with J gene TRBJ2-7, with 13 bases matching TRBD2. Germline loops: CDR1 MNHEY, CDR2 SVGAGI. Trimming at V came to 0 bases and at J to 4 bases, leaving 0 bases not matched to a gene. This CDR3 spans 15 amino acids. The CDR3 DNA reads TGTGCCAGCAGTTACTCGACTAGCGGGGGGTACGAGCAGTACTTC. It is translated as CASSYSTSGGYEQYF.

The chain has TRBV19 and TRBJ2-1; D is unclear. Trimming stripped 6 bases from V and 4 bases from J, with 16 bases between. The CDR3 loop spans 15 amino acids. Per germline, CDR1 LNHDA and CDR2 SQIVND (reference sequence). The CDR3 sequence: CASSGRAVRYNEQFF. The DNA of the CDR3 is TGTGCCAGTAGCGGAAGGGCAGTCAGATACAATGAGCAGTTCTTC.

The V and J genes are TRBV6-5 and TRBJ1-2; TRBD1 is a possible D gene (5 bases). Trimming left V 4 bases short and J 1 base short, with 13 bases between. The CDR3 contains 15 residues. Germline loops: CDR1 MNHEY, CDR2 SVGAGI. CDR3 DNA: TGTGCCAGCAGTTCCTCGGGACTGGTTAACTATGGCTACACCTTC. Translating gives CASSSSGLVNYGYTF.

This chain joins TRBV27 and TRBJ2-2; D is uncertain. Trimming took 0 bases from V and 4 from J, leaving 15 bases between them. Per the germline V gene, CDR1 is MNHEY and CDR2 is SMNVEV (reference sequence). This CDR3 has 17 residues. The CDR3 is CASSLSIPTAVTGELFF. As DNA, the CDR3 is TGTGCCAGCAGTTTATCGATTCCGACCGCGGTCACCGGGGAGCTGTTTTTT.

This chain links TRBV28 with TRBJ2-3; D unclear. The CDR3 is 12 residues long. Germline CDR1 is MDHEN and CDR2 is SYDVKM. Trimming shortened V by 3 bases and J by 4 bases, and 5 bases separated the two germline ends. The CDR3 bases are TGTGCCAGCAGTTTCGGGCCAGATACGCAGTATTTT. Translating it yields CASSFGPDTQYF.

This chain links TRBV6-4 with TRBJ2-3, with D possibly being TRBD1 (6 bases). CDR1 is MRHNA, CDR2 SNTAGT, per germline. There are 14 residues in the CDR3. Deletions cut 8 bases from V and 3 bases from J, with 15 bases between. For the CDR3, the DNA is TGTGCCAGCTCCGAGTCCCAGGGGACAGATACGCAGTATTTT. Translation: CASSESQGTDTQYF.

The chain employs TRBV7-8 and TRBJ1-3; D unclear. V lost 5 bases, J lost 0 bases, and 11 bases lay in between. This CDR3 is built from 15 residues. CDR1 and CDR2 from the germline V gene are SGHVS and FQNEAQ. CDR3 in DNA: TGTGCCAGCAGCAAGACCTACCCCTCTGGAAACACCATATATTTT. Amino acid sequence: CASSKTYPSGNTIYF.

The chain recombines TRBV11-1 with TRBJ1-1; no firm D call. The germline V gene encodes CDR1 SGHAT and CDR2 FQDESV (reference sequence). The V and J ends lost 0 bases and 2 bases respectively, with 4 bases between them. The CDR3 spans 13 residues. CDR3 sequence (DNA): TGTGCCAGCAGCTTAGCAGGCAACACTGAAGCTTTCTTT. This encodes CASSLAGNTEAFF.